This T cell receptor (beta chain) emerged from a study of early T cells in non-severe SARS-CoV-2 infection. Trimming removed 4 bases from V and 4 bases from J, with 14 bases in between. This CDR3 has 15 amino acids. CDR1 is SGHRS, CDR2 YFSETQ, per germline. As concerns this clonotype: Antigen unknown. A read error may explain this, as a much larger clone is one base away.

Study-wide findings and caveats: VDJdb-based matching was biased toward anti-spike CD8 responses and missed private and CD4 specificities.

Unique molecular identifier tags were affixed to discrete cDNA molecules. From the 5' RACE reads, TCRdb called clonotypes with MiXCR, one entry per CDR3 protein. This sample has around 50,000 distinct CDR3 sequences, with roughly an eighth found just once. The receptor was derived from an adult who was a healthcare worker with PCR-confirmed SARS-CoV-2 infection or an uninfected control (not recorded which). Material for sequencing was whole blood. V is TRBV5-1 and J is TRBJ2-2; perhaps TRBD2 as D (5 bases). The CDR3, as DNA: TGCGCCAGCAGCCCCGGAGGATCGATCACCGGGGAGCTGTTTTTT. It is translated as CASSPGGSITGELFF.